One and the same sample provided the 9 T cell receptor beta chains below, sequenced in a study of cytomegalovirus exposure and HLA in healthy donors. Researchers ran the PCR with 60 Vbeta and 13 Jbeta primers. The table came from immunoSEQ multiplex PCR; TCRdb's copy has only in-frame clones and leaves some out. The sample consists of some 98,000 clones, under 75% of them appearing once. The specimen was PBMCs. These TCRs come from a man aged 50 to 60 in good health and CMV-seronegative.

The chain combines TRBV7-9 with TRBJ1-2; 10 positions agree with TRBD1. Germline values: CDR1 SEHNR, CDR2 FQNEAQ (reference sequence). V lost 5 bases to trimming and J lost 4 bases; unmatched junction nucleotides: 4. CDR3 size: 14 residues. The CDR3 DNA is TGTGCCAGCAGCCAGACAGGGGGCGTCTATGGCTACACCTTC. Translated: CASSQTGGVYGYTF.

J is TRBJ2-3 and V is TRBV7-9; TRBD1 matches 12 bases. The CDR3 covers 16 residues. The V segment lost 6 bases and the J segment 5 bases; nucleotides outside the gene matches: 9. CDR1 and CDR2 from the germline V gene are SEHNR and FQNEAQ (reference sequence). The CDR3 bases are TGTGCCAGCAGGCATCCCCGGGACAGGGGGCGAGATACGCAGTATTTT. Residues: CASRHPRDRGRDTQYF.

The chain couples TRBV6-6 to TRBJ2-3, with D perhaps matching TRBD1 (6 bases). The CDR3 runs to 15 residues. The germline V gene has CDR1 MNHNY and CDR2 SVGAGI (reference sequence). Trimming cost V 2 bases and J 6 bases, with 15 bases left between them. The chain's CDR3 is CASSYTSMRGDTQYF. Written as DNA, the CDR3 is TGTGCCAGCAGTTACACATCCATGAGGGGGGATACGCAGTATTTT.

This chain connects TRBV2 to TRBJ2-5; 7 bases match TRBD1. The CDR3 is made up of 14 amino acids. V shed 7 bases, J shed 5 bases, and the junction held 10 bases outside the gene matches. CDR1 is SNHLY and CDR2 is FYNNEI in the germline V gene. The CDR3 sequence is CASKPDRAGETQYF. The CDR3 DNA sequence: TGTGCCAGCAAGCCCGACAGGGCAGGGGAGACCCAGTACTTC.

V is TRBV30 and J is TRBJ2-1; D is unclear. V lost 3 bases to trimming and J lost 2 bases, with 5 bases between them. The CDR3 runs to 12 residues. The germline gives CDR1 GTSNPN, CDR2 SVGIG (reference sequence). The CDR3 region has the DNA TGTGCCTGGAGGACTCCCTACAATGAGCAGTTCTTC. Translating gives CAWRTPYNEQFF.

This clone has just a few counts. The genes are TRBV5-8 and TRBJ2-1; 14 bases match TRBD2. The CDR3 covers 15 residues. Per germline, CDR1 SGHTS and CDR2 YDEGEE. The trim removed 4 bases at V and 7 bases at J, leaving 4 bases unmatched. The CDR3 nucleotides read TGTGCCAGCAGCATCGGGACTAGCGGGAGAAATGAGCAGTTCTTC. Translation gives CASSIGTSGRNEQFF.

This clone was counted between two and nine times. V gene TRBV5-1 combines with J gene TRBJ2-3; TRBD2 agrees at 10 bases. V lost 3 bases, J lost 1 base, and 5 bases stayed unmatched. The CDR3 runs 16 residues. Per germline, CDR1 SGHRS and CDR2 YFSETQ. Here the CDR3 DNA reads TGCGCCAGCAGCTGGGATCTAGCGGGAGGCACAGATACGCAGTATTTT. It specifies CASSWDLAGGTDTQYF.

This chain uses TRBV5-1 with TRBJ2-1, with TRBD1 matching 7 bases. The V gene's germline CDR1 is SGHRS and CDR2 YFSETQ. This CDR3 has 16 residues. The V segment lost 4 bases and the J segment 1 base; nucleotides outside the gene matches: 8. The CDR3 DNA is TGCGCCAGCAGCGTCGGGACAGAAATTTCCTACAATGAGCAGTTCTTC. As protein: CASSVGTEISYNEQFF.

The J gene is TRBJ2-7, the V gene TRBV27; the D gene is possibly TRBD1 (6 bases). Germline CDR1 is MNHEY and CDR2 is SMNVEV (reference sequence). V was trimmed by 8 bases and J by 5 bases, leaving 13 bases between them. The CDR3 runs to 12 residues. CDR3 sequence reads: CASRYREDEQYF. CDR3 DNA sequence: TGTGCCAGCCGCTACAGGGAAGACGAGCAGTACTTC.